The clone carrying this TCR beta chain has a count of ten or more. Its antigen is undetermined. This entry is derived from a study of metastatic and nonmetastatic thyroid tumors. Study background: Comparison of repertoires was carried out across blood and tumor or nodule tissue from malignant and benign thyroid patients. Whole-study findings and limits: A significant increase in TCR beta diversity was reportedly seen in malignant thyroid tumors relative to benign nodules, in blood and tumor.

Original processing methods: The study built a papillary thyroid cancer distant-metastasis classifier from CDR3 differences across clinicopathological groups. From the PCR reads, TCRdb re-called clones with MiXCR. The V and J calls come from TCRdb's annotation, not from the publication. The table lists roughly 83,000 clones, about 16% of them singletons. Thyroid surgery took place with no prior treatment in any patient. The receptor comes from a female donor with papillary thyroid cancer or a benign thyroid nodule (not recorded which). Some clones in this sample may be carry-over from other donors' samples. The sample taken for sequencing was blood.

In nucleotides, the CDR3 is TGTGCCAGCAGTTTAGGGACTGAAGCTTTCTTT. This codes for CASSLGTEAFF. J is TRBJ1-1 and V is TRBV12-3 or TRBV12-4, with no clear D. The CDR3 runs to 11 residues. Trimming took off 1 base at V and 5 bases at J, with 2 bases between the two ends.